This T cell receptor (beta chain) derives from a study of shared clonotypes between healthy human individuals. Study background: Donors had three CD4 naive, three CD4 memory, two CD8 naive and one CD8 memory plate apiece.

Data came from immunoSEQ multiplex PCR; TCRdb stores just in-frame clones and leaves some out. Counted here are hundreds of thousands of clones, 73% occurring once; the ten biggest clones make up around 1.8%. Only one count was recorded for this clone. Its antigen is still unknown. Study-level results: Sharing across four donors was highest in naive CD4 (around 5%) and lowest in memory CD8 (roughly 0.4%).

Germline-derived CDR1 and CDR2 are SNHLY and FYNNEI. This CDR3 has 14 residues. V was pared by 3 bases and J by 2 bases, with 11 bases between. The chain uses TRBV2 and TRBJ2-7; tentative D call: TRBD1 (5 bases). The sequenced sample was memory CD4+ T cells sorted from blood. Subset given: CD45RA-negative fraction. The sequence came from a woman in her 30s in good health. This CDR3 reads CASSEQGVAYEQYF. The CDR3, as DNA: TGTGCCAGCAGTGAGCAAGGGGTAGCCTACGAGCAGTACTTC.